The 31 T cell receptor beta chains below were found in one sample sequenced in a study of OX40 agonist ivuxolimab in advanced cancers. Profiling relied on immunoSEQ multiplex PCR, and the TCRdb table lists in-frame clones only, not all of them. The data hold 90,000 to 100,000 clones, with about 85% observed a single time. The material sequenced was CD4+ or CD8+ T cells sorted from blood, taken in a trial of the OX40 agonist ivuxolimab. Every receptor here comes from an adult with an advanced solid tumor such as melanoma, head and neck, liver or kidney cancer.

The V call is TRBV5-1, the J call TRBJ2-3; 7 bases match TRBD2. Germline CDR1 and CDR2: SGHRS and YFSETQ. V shed 2 bases and J 8 bases; nucleotides not matched to a gene: 14. CDR3 size: 16 residues. CDR3 nucleotides: TGCGCCAGCAGCTTCTCGGGACTAAGATCGATTGCTACGCAGTATTTT. Protein sequence: CASSFSGLRSIATQYF.

The chain links TRBV6-5 to TRBJ1-2, with 7 bases fitting TRBD1. CDR1 is MNHEY, CDR2 SVGAGI, per germline. The length of the CDR3 is 14 residues. The V and J ends lost 7 bases and 8 bases, in that order; junction bases with no gene match: 13. CDR3 amino acids: CASTRTGRSGGYTF. Written as DNA, the CDR3 is TGTGCCAGCACTAGGACAGGTCGTTCGGGGGGCTACACCTTC.

The chain couples TRBV5-1 to TRBJ2-7, with 10 bases fitting TRBD2. The CDR3 extends over 14 amino acids. Germline CDR1 reads SGHRS; CDR2 reads YFSETQ. The J segment lost 6 bases and the V segment lost 4 bases, leaving 7 bases of the junction unmatched. CDR3 residues: CASSTLAGDREQYF. The DNA of the CDR3 is TGCGCCAGCAGCACCCTAGCGGGAGACCGCGAGCAGTACTTC.

CDR3 bases: TGTGCCAGCAGCCACGGGACAGCGAACACCGGGGAGCTGTTTTTT. Protein product: CASSHGTANTGELFF. The V gene is TRBV7-8, the J gene TRBJ2-2; 7 nucleotides match TRBD1. The CDR3 runs to 15 residues. Trimming cost V 5 bases and J 0 bases; bases outside gene matches: 3. In germline, CDR1 is SGHVS, CDR2 FQNEAQ.

J is TRBJ2-7 and V is TRBV7-3, with a weak D call TRBD2 (6 bases). This CDR3 is 13 amino acids long. From germline, CDR1 is SGHTA and CDR2 FQGTGA. Trimming pared 3 bases from V and 4 bases from J, leaving 10 bases between. The DNA of the CDR3 is TGTGCCAGCAGCTTTGGTAGCGGATACGAGCAGTACTTC. Translation gives CASSFGSGYEQYF.

This clone was seen a single time. CDR3 loop: CASSLGYRGLVKNYGYTF. In DNA form, the CDR3 reads TGTGCCAGCAGCTTAGGTTACAGGGGGCTAGTAAAAAACTATGGCTACACCTTC. The chain carries TRBV5-8 and TRBJ1-2; 9 bases are shared with TRBD1. The CDR3 contains 18 residues. The germline gives CDR1 SGHTS, CDR2 YDEGEE. Losses at the gene ends were 2 bases for V and 2 bases for J; bases not matched to a gene: 13.

The genes are TRBV6-5 and TRBJ1-2; 7 bases are a match to TRBD1. The CDR3 consists of 13 residues. Germline trimming cut 2 bases from V and 8 bases from J; bases unmatched to any gene: 5. The germline gives CDR1 MNHEY, CDR2 SVGAGI. The CDR3 region has the DNA TGTGCCAGCAGTTACCAGGGGGGAAACGGCTACACCTTC. This codes for CASSYQGGNGYTF.

This chain uses TRBV2 with TRBJ1-3; D is undetermined. The V gene lost 7 bases and the J gene lost 4 bases, with 11 bases spanning the gap. The CDR3 covers 13 residues. The germline CDR1 and CDR2 sequences are SNHLY and FYNNEI. The CDR3 loop is CASTQRVGNTIYF. DNA of the CDR3: TGTGCCAGCACCCAAAGGGTCGGAAACACCATATATTTT.

CDR3 loop: CATTTNLATEAFF. For the CDR3, the DNA is TGTGCCACCACGACCAACCTGGCCACTGAAGCTTTCTTT. The rearrangement joins TRBV2 to TRBJ1-1; no firm D call. The V end lost 10 bases, the J end lost 4 bases, and 16 bases lay between the germline ends. The CDR3 contains 13 residues. CDR1 SNHLY and CDR2 FYNNEI come from the germline V gene.

J is TRBJ2-7 and V is TRBV28; D gene unclear. Germline loops: CDR1 MDHEN, CDR2 SYDVKM. The V end was cut by 3 bases, the J end by 2 bases, with 5 bases between. The CDR3 has 12 residues. The CDR3: CASSLAPYEQYF. The CDR3 DNA follows: TGTGCCAGCAGTTTGGCCCCCTACGAGCAGTACTTC.

J is TRBJ2-6 and V is TRBV7-9; no firm D call. Germline V CDR1 and CDR2: SEHNR, FQNEAQ (reference sequence). This CDR3 has 15 residues. Trimming cost V 2 bases and J 0 bases, with 5 bases left between them. The CDR3 bases are TGTGCCAGCAGCTTATCTCCCTCTGGGGCCAACGTCCTGACTTTC. Translating gives CASSLSPSGANVLTF.

CDR3 residues: CASSQGQGMGRTEAFF. The CDR3 DNA follows: TGTGCCAGTAGCCAGGGACAGGGGATGGGTCGTACTGAAGCTTTCTTT. This rearrangement joins TRBV19 to TRBJ1-1, with 10 bases aligning to TRBD1. V shed 6 bases and J 5 bases; nucleotides not matched to a gene: 12. Germline assignment: CDR1 LNHDA and CDR2 SQIVND (reference sequence). CDR3 length: 16 amino acids. Complete variable domain (other parts from reference TRBV19 and TRBJ1-1): DGGITQSPKYLFRKEGQNVTLSCEQNLNHDAMYWYRQDPGQGLRLIYYSQIVNDFQKGDIAEGYSVSREKKESFPLTVTSAQKNPTAFYLCASSQGQGMGRTEAFFGQGTRLTVV.

This rearrangement joins TRBV13 to TRBJ2-7; TRBD1 aligns across 8 bases. Losses at the gene ends were 4 bases for V and 2 bases for J; bases not matched to a gene: 7. Germline values: CDR1 PRHDT, CDR2 FYEKMQ (reference sequence). CDR3 length: 15 residues. The CDR3 here is CASSSTGVPPYEQYF. The CDR3 DNA reads as TGTGCCAGCAGCTCGACAGGGGTTCCCCCCTACGAGCAGTACTTC.

The chain has TRBV28 and TRBJ2-6, with a tentative D call TRBD2 (5 bases). The germline gives CDR1 MDHEN, CDR2 SYDVKM. CDR3 length: 16 residues. V lost 4 bases to trimming and J lost 0 bases, with 10 bases between them. The CDR3 reads CASSSRTGSGANVLTF. The CDR3 bases are TGTGCCAGCAGTTCCAGGACTGGCTCTGGGGCCAACGTCCTGACTTTC. Full variable domain (rest looked up from reference TRBV28 and TRBJ2-6): DVKVTQSSRYLVKRTGEKVFLECVQDMDHENMFWYRQDPGLGLRLIYFSYDVKMKEKGDIPEGYSVSREKKERFSLILESASTNQTSMYLCASSSRTGSGANVLTFGAGSRLTVL.

J is TRBJ2-4 and V is TRBV11-2, with 15 bases identical to TRBD2. J gave up 7 bases and V 3 bases, and 13 bases lay outside the gene matches. Germline-derived CDR1 and CDR2 are SGHAT and FQNNGV. The CDR3 consists of 19 residues. This chain's CDR3 is CASSFPTSTGLAGGNIQYF. As DNA, the CDR3 is TGTGCCAGCAGCTTCCCTACGTCGACCGGACTAGCGGGGGGGAACATTCAGTACTTC.

CDR3 sequence reads: CASGGTGVNEKLFF. CDR3 sequence (DNA): TGTGCCAGCGGGGGGACAGGGGTTAATGAAAAACTGTTTTTT. The chain employs TRBV9 and TRBJ1-4; 10 nucleotides line up with TRBD1. Germline V lookup: CDR1 SGDLS, CDR2 YYNGEE. The CDR3 extends over 14 amino acids. The ends lost 7 bases at V and 4 bases at J; junction bases unmatched: 4.

Only a few counts were recorded for this clone. The gene calls are TRBV30 and TRBJ1-2, with D possibly being TRBD1 (6 bases). The length of the CDR3 is 13 residues. With 4 bases removed from V and 6 bases from J, the gap between germline ends came to 15 bases. Germline V lookup: CDR1 GTSNPN, CDR2 SVGIG (reference sequence). The chain's CDR3 is CAWTPRGRDGYTF. DNA for the CDR3: TGTGCCTGGACTCCCCGGGGGCGGGATGGCTACACCTTC.

V usage is TRBV9 and J usage is TRBJ1-1, with 9 nucleotides matching TRBD1. The CDR3 totals 17 residues. Germline CDR1 and CDR2: SGDLS and YYNGEE. V gave up 4 bases and J gave up 1 base; unmatched junction bases: 11. CDR3 region: CASSFQGGTGRNTEAFF. For the CDR3, the DNA is TGTGCCAGCAGCTTCCAGGGAGGGACAGGGCGGAACACTGAAGCTTTCTTT.

The chain joins TRBV6-6 to TRBJ1-2, with TRBD1 matching 7 bases. The CDR3 runs to 14 residues. Per germline, CDR1 MNHNY and CDR2 SVGAGI (reference sequence). V was pared by 6 bases and J by 4 bases, with 8 bases of the junction left unmatched. This CDR3 is CASSRQGSGYGYTF. CDR3 DNA: TGTGCCAGCAGCAGACAGGGCTCCGGCTATGGCTACACCTTC.

The V and J genes are TRBV5-6 and TRBJ1-5; no clear D gene. Germline V gene sequence: CDR1 SGHDT, CDR2 YYEEEE. The CDR3 spans 14 residues. V was clipped by 0 bases and J by 5 bases, with 9 bases between them. The CDR3 is CASSLERGDQPQHF. CDR3 in DNA: TGTGCCAGCAGCTTGGAGCGTGGCGATCAGCCCCAGCATTTT.

This clone came up once. The chain joins TRBV5-1 to TRBJ2-1; D not certain. Germline assignment: CDR1 SGHRS and CDR2 YFSETQ. The V end lost 1 base, the J end lost 1 base, and 9 bases lay between the germline ends. CDR3 size: 15 residues. CDR3 residues: CASSLQAASYNEQFF. In DNA form, the CDR3 reads TGCGCCAGCAGCTTGCAAGCTGCTTCCTACAATGAGCAGTTCTTC.

This chain uses TRBV6-1 with TRBJ2-1, with unresolved D. V shed 5 bases and J shed 5 bases, with 10 bases lying between them. The CDR3 sequence is 13 residues long. CDR1 is MNHNS, CDR2 SASEGT, per germline. As DNA, the CDR3 is TGTGCCAGCAGTTCCCTAAACGACAATGAGCAGTTCTTC. Its translation: CASSSLNDNEQFF.

This chain connects TRBV6-4 to TRBJ1-1; D unclear. Germline V gives CDR1 MRHNA, CDR2 SNTAGT. The CDR3 runs to 14 residues. Trimming left V 2 bases short and J 2 bases short, with 9 bases between. CDR3 in DNA: TGTGCCAGCAGTGACCCGAACAGAAACACTGAAGCTTTCTTT. This encodes CASSDPNRNTEAFF.

This chain connects TRBV6-6 to TRBJ2-7, with 8 bases matching TRBD1. The CDR3 contains 16 residues. Germline V lookup: CDR1 MNHNY, CDR2 SVGAGI (reference sequence). The V gene end was trimmed by 4 bases and the J gene end by 3 bases; junction bases not matched to a gene: 11. The CDR3 loop reads CASSSPPRTGIYEQYF. The CDR3 DNA is TGTGCCAGCAGTTCACCCCCCCGGACAGGGATCTACGAGCAGTACTTC.

This rearrangement joins TRBV5-1 to TRBJ2-3, with 10 bases identical to TRBD2. V was pared by 4 bases and J by 5 bases, with 7 bases of the junction left unmatched. Germline CDR1 SGHRS, CDR2 YFSETQ. The CDR3 totals 15 residues. Here the CDR3 reads CASSLSAGGIDTQYF. The CDR3 bases are TGCGCCAGCAGCCTGTCAGCGGGAGGGATAGATACGCAGTATTTT.

The chain joins TRBV2 to TRBJ1-2; no clear D. CDR1 SNHLY and CDR2 FYNNEI come from the germline V gene. V was cut by 11 bases and J by 4 bases, with 20 bases left in between. This CDR3 is 14 amino acids long. CDR3 in amino acids: CAGSALDGGYGYTF. CDR3 sequence (DNA): TGTGCCGGCTCAGCCTTGGACGGAGGCTATGGCTACACCTTC.

The CDR3 is CARSAPRGDYEQYV. The CDR3, as DNA: TGTGCCAGAAGCGCCCCCCGGGGGGACTACGAGCAGTACGTC. This chain uses TRBV5-3 with TRBJ2-7, with TRBD2 matching 7 bases. TRBV5-3 is an ORF; its function is uncertain. Germline trimming cut 4 bases from V and 3 bases from J; bases unmatched to any gene: 7. The CDR3 has 14 amino acids.

This chain connects TRBV27 to TRBJ2-5, with 9 bases that match TRBD1. Germline V lookup: CDR1 MNHEY, CDR2 SMNVEV (reference sequence). V trimming: 2 bases; J trimming: 4 bases; junction bases outside the gene matches: 5. The CDR3 consists of 15 residues. The CDR3 is CASSLGTGTRETQYF. CDR3 sequence (DNA): TGTGCCAGCAGTTTAGGGACAGGGACTCGAGAGACCCAGTACTTC.

The genes are TRBV4-3 and TRBJ2-1; 7 bases match TRBD2. The CDR3 loop spans 17 amino acids. V shed 1 base, J shed 0 bases, and the junction held 6 bases outside the gene matches. CDR1 LGHNA and CDR2 YSLEER come from the germline V gene. As DNA, the CDR3 is TGCGCCAGCAGCCAAGCAAGCGGGGCAAGCTCCTACAATGAGCAGTTCTTC. It codes for CASSQASGASSYNEQFF.

The chain recombines TRBV5-1 with TRBJ1-3, with D maybe TRBD1 (5 bases). There are 15 residues in the CDR3. Germline V gene sequence: CDR1 SGHRS, CDR2 YFSETQ. Trimming took off 1 base at V and 8 bases at J, with 16 bases between the two ends. The CDR3 sequence is CASSLSGRVVDTIYF. DNA of the CDR3: TGCGCCAGCAGCTTGAGTGGCAGGGTCGTAGACACCATATATTTT.

This chain uses TRBV2 with TRBJ2-1; 14 bases align to TRBD2. The CDR3 spans 16 residues. Germline lookup yields CDR1 SNHLY and CDR2 FYNNEI. V shed 7 bases, J shed 8 bases, and the junction held 10 bases outside the gene matches. CDR3 amino acids: CASTLTGTSGSYEQFF. The CDR3 DNA follows: TGTGCCAGCACTTTAACCGGGACTAGCGGGAGCTATGAGCAGTTCTTC.